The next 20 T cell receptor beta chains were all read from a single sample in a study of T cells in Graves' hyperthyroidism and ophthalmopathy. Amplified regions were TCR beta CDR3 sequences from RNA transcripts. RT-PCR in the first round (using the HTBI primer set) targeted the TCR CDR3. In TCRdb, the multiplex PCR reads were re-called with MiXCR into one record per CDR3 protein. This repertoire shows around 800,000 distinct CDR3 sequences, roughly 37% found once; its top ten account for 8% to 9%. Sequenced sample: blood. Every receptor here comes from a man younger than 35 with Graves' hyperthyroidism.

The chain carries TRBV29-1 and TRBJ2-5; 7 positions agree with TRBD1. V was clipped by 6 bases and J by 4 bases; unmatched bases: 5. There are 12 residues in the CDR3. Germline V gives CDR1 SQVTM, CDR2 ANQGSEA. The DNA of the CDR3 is TGCAGCGTCGAGAACAGGGGAGAGACCCAGTACTTC. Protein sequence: CSVENRGETQYF.

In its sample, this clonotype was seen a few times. For the CDR3, the DNA is TGTGCCAGCACTACGGGCTTTGAAGCTTTCTTT. Its translation is CASTTGFEAFF. V and J are TRBV6-5 and TRBJ1-1; D is unclear. The CDR3 covers 11 residues. CDR1 is MNHEY, CDR2 SVGAGI, per germline. With 7 bases removed from V and 7 bases from J, the gap between germline ends came to 10 bases.

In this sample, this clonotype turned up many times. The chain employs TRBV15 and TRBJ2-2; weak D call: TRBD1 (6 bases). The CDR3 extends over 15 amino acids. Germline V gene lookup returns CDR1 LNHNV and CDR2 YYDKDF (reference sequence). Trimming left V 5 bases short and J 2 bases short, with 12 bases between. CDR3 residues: CATSSRDTNTGELFF. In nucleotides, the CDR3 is TGTGCCACCAGCTCCCGGGACACCAACACCGGGGAGCTGTTTTTT.

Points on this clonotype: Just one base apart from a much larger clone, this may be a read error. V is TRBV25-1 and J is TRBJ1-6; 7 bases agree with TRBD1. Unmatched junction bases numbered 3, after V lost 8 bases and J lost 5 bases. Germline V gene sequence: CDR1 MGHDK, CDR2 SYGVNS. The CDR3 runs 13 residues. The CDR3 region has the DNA TGTGCCAGCCGGGACAGACATAATTCACCCCTCCACTTT. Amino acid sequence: CASRDRHNSPLHF.

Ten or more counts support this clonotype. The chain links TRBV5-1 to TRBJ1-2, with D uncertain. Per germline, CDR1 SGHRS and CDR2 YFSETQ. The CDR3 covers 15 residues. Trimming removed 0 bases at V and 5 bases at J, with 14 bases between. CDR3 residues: CASSLGPIGEYGYTF. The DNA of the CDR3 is TGCGCCAGCAGCTTGGGGCCGATCGGAGAGTATGGCTACACCTTC.

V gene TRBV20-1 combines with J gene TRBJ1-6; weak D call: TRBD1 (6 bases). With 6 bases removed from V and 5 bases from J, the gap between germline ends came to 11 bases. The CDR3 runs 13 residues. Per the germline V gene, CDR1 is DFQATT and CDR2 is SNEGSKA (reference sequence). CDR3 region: CSAGDRNNSPLHF. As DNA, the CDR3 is TGCAGTGCCGGCGACAGGAATAATTCACCCCTCCACTTT.

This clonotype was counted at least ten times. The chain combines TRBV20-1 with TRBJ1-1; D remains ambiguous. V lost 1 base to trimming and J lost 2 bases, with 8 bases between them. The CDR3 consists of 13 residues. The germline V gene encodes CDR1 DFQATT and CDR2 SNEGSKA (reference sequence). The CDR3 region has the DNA TGCAGTGCTAGAGGTGCATCCAACACTGAAGCTTTCTTT. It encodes CSARGASNTEAFF.

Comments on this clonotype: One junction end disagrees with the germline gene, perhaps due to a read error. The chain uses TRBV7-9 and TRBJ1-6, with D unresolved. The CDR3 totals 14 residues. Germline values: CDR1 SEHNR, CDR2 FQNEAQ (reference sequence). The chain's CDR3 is CASSQEDLNSPLHF. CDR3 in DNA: TGCGCCAGCAGCCAAGAGGACTTAAATTCACCCCTCCACTTT.

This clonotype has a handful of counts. The CDR3: CASSYSGGNTGELFF. The CDR3 DNA is TGTGCCAGCAGCTATAGCGGGGGAAACACCGGGGAGCTGTTTTTT. The J gene is TRBJ2-2, the V gene TRBV11-1, with 9 bases aligning to TRBD2. CDR1 is SGHAT and CDR2 is FQDESV in the germline V gene (reference sequence). The CDR3 loop spans 15 amino acids. The J segment lost 2 bases and the V segment lost 4 bases, leaving 2 bases of the junction unmatched.

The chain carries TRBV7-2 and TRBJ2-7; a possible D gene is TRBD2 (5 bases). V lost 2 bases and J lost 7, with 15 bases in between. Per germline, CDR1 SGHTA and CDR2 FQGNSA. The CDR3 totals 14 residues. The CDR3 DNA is TGTGCCAGCAGCTTACGGGGTATAGCCGGGGAGCAGTACTTC. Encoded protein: CASSLRGIAGEQYF.

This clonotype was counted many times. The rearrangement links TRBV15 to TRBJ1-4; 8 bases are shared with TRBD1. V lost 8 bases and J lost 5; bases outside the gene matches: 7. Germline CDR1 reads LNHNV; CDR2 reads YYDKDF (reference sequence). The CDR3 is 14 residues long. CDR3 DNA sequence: TGTGCCACCCAGGAGACAGGGGAGAATGAAAAACTGTTTTTT. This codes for CATQETGENEKLFF.

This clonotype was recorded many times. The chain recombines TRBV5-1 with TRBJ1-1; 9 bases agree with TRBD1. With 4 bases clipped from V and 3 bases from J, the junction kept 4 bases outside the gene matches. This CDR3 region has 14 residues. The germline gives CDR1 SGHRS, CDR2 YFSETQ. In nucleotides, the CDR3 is TGCGCCAGCAGCCTTCGACAGGGGGACACTGAAGCTTTCTTT. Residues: CASSLRQGDTEAFF.

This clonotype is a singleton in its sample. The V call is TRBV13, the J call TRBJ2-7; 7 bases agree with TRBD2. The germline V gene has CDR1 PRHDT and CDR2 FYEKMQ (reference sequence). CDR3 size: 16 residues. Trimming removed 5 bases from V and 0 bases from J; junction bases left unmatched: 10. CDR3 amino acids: CASSPTKGGSSYEQYF. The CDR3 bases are TGTGCCAGCAGCCCTACCAAAGGCGGGAGCTCCTACGAGCAGTACTTC.

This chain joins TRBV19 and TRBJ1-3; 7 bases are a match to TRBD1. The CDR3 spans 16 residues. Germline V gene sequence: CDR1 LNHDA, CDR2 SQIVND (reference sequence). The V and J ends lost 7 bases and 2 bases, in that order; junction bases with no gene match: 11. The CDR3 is CASTTADRTTGNTIYF. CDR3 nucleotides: TGTGCCAGTACCACTGCGGACAGGACAACTGGAAACACCATATATTTT.

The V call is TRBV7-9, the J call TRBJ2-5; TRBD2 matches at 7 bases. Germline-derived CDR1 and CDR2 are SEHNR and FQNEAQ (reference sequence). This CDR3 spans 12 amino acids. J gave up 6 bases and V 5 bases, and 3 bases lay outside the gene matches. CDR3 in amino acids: CASSRDYQTQYF. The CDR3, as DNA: TGTGCCAGCAGCCGGGACTACCAGACCCAGTACTTC. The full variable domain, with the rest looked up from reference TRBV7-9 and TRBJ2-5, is DTGVSQNPRHKITKRGQNVTFRCDPISEHNRLYWYRQTLGQGPEFLTYFQNEAQLEKSRLLSDRFSAERPKGSFSTLEIQRTEQGDSAMYLCASSRDYQTQYFGPGTRLLVL.

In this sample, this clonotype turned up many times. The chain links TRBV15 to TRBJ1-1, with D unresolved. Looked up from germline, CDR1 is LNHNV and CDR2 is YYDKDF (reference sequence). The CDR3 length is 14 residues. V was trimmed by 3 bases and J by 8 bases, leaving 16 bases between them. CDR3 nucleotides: TGTGCCACCAGCAGGGATAGCGAGGTACCGGAAGCTTTCTTT. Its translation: CATSRDSEVPEAFF.

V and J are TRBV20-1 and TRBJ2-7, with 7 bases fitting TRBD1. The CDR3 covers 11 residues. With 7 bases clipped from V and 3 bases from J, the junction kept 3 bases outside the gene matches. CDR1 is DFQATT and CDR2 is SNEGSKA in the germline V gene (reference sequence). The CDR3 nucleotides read TGCAGTGGGGGACAGCACTACGAGCAGTACTTC. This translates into CSGGQHYEQYF.

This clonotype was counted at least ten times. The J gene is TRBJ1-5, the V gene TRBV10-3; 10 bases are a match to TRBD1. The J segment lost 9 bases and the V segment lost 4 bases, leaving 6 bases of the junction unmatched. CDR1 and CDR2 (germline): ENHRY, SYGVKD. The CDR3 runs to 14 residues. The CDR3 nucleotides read TGTGCCATCAGTGTGGACAGGGGGAAGGGGCCCCAGCATTTT. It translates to CAISVDRGKGPQHF.

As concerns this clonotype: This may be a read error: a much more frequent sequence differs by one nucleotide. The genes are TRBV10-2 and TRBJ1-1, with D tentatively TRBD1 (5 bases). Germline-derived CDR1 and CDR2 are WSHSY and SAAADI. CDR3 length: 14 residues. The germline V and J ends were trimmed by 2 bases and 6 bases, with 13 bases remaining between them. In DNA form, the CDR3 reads TGCGCCAGCAGTGAGCCGGGGCGAGACGCTGAAGCTTTCTTT. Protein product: CASSEPGRDAEAFF.

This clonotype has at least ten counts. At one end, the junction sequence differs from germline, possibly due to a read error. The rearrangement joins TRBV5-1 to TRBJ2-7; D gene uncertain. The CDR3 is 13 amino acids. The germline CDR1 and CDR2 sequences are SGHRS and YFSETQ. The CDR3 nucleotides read TGTGCCAGCAGCTTAGAGGTGGGGTACGAGCAGTACTTC. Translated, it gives CASSLEVGYEQYF. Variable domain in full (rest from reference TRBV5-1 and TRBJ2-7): KAGVTQTPRYLIKTRGQQVTLSCSPISGHRSVSWYQQTPGQGLQFLFEYFSETQRNKGNFPGRFSGRQFSNSRSEMNVSTLELGDSALYLCASSLEVGYEQYFGPGTRLTVT.